The next 22 T cell receptor beta chains were all read from a single sample in a study of CD8+ T cells in alopecia areata. As to treatment: oral pan-JAK inhibitor, 5-10 mg twice daily. Investigators isolated RNA and reverse transcribed it into cDNA to act as the sequencing template. The method was immunoSEQ multiplex PCR; TCRdb's version includes in-frame clones alone and lacks a portion of them. This table has 180,000 or so clones, roughly 50% appearing once. This sample comprised CD4+ T cells sorted from blood, obtained at week 24, from a patient treated with tofacitinib. These receptors originate from a human donor with alopecia areata.

This clone was detected a few times. The V call is TRBV25-1, the J call TRBJ1-1, with 7 bases lining up with TRBD1. Germline V gene sequence: CDR1 MGHDK, CDR2 SYGVNS. This CDR3 is 13 amino acids long. J gave up 5 bases and V 6 bases, and 6 bases lay outside the gene matches. CDR3 loop: CASSTGARTEAFF. In DNA form, the CDR3 reads TGTGCCAGCAGCACAGGGGCACGGACTGAAGCTTTCTTT.

This clone was observed a few times. J is TRBJ1-2 and V is TRBV27, with D possibly being TRBD1 (5 bases). From germline, CDR1 is MNHEY and CDR2 SMNVEV (reference sequence). The length of the CDR3 is 14 residues. V dropped 2 bases and J dropped 4 bases, with 11 bases sitting between them. The CDR3 is CASSLKGEGYGYTF. Written as DNA, the CDR3 is TGTGCCAGCAGTTTAAAAGGGGAAGGCTATGGCTACACCTTC.

This clone occurred once. The chain carries TRBV29-1 and TRBJ1-5; D possibly corresponds to TRBD1 (5 bases). The germline V and J ends were trimmed by 7 bases and 5 bases, with 12 bases remaining between them. The germline V gene encodes CDR1 SQVTM and CDR2 ANQGSEA. The CDR3 runs 12 residues. In nucleotides, the CDR3 is TGCAGCGCAGGGTTACCCGATCAGCCCCAGCATTTT. It yields the protein CSAGLPDQPQHF.

The chain joins TRBV19 to TRBJ2-7; no reliable D call. The length of the CDR3 is 13 residues. CDR1 and CDR2 (germline): LNHDA, SQIVND (reference sequence). Between the trimmed V and J ends, which lost 4 bases and 3 bases, there was a span of 10 bases. The CDR3 loop is CASSTGPNYEQYF. CDR3 in DNA: TGTGCCAGTAGTACGGGCCCCAACTACGAGCAGTACTTC.

This clone was recorded only once. The chain is built from TRBV10-3 and TRBJ2-7; 9 bases line up with TRBD1. V trimming: 6 bases; J trimming: 3 bases; junction bases outside the gene matches: 6. This CDR3 has 14 residues. Germline-derived CDR1 and CDR2 are ENHRY and SYGVKD. The CDR3 here is CAIRMGTGSYEQYF. In nucleotides, the CDR3 is TGTGCCATCAGAATGGGGACAGGGAGCTACGAGCAGTACTTC.

The rearrangement links TRBV5-1 to TRBJ1-1, with D perhaps TRBD1 (5 bases). V was clipped by 4 bases and J by 7 bases, with 14 bases between them. CDR1 is SGHRS, CDR2 YFSETQ, per germline. CDR3 length equals 13 residues. The CDR3 nucleotides read TGCGCCAGCAGCCCTGGCGTGGGACGTGAAGCTTTCTTT. It encodes CASSPGVGREAFF.

The rearrangement links TRBV4-1 to TRBJ1-2; 7 bases are shared with TRBD1. Germline assignment: CDR1 MGHRA and CDR2 YSYEKL. This CDR3 has 15 amino acids. With 3 bases clipped from V and 2 bases from J, the junction kept 6 bases outside the gene matches. CDR3 sequence (DNA): TGCGCCAGCAGCCAGAACCCGACAGGGAACTATGGCTACACCTTC. Translation gives CASSQNPTGNYGYTF.

The chain carries TRBV5-1 and TRBJ2-5; no reliable D call. The V end lost 4 bases, the J end lost 5 bases, and 12 bases lay between the germline ends. Per germline, CDR1 SGHRS and CDR2 YFSETQ. The CDR3 is 13 residues long. This chain's CDR3 is CASSNSHGETQYF. The CDR3, as DNA: TGCGCCAGCAGCAATAGCCACGGTGAGACCCAGTACTTC.

The chain uses TRBV30 and TRBJ2-5; a possible D gene is TRBD1 (7 bases). The V gene's germline CDR1 is GTSNPN and CDR2 SVGIG (reference sequence). This CDR3 is 13 amino acids long. The ends were cut back, 5 bases at V and 4 bases at J, with 14 bases in the middle. Written as DNA, the CDR3 is TGTGCCTGGGAGTCCAGGGGGGCAGAGACCCAGTACTTC. Translating gives CAWESRGAETQYF.

This clone was detected a few times. The chain links TRBV7-9 to TRBJ1-6, with a possible D match to TRBD1 (5 bases). Germline lookup yields CDR1 SEHNR and CDR2 FQNEAQ (reference sequence). The V and J ends lost 4 bases and 7 bases respectively, with 14 bases between them. This CDR3 is 15 amino acids long. The CDR3 is CASSWGTGQNSPLHF. The DNA for the CDR3 is TGTGCCAGCAGCTGGGGCACGGGCCAAAATTCACCCCTCCACTTT.

This chain links TRBV25-1 with TRBJ1-1; TRBD1 matches at 7 bases. This CDR3 region has 15 residues. The germline CDR1 and CDR2 sequences are MGHDK and SYGVNS. V lost 7 bases and J lost 8; bases outside the gene matches: 16. CDR3 amino acids: CASTPNRGPSGEAFF. The CDR3 DNA is TGTGCCAGCACACCTAACAGGGGCCCCTCGGGGGAAGCTTTCTTT.

A few counts support this clone. The V call is TRBV30, the J call TRBJ2-7; no firm D call. The CDR3 has 14 amino acids. From germline, CDR1 is GTSNPN and CDR2 SVGIG (reference sequence). V lost 0 bases, J lost 7 bases, and 16 bases lay in between. The CDR3 reads CAWSVSIQAGEQYF. The CDR3 coding sequence is TGTGCCTGGAGTGTATCCATCCAGGCTGGGGAGCAGTACTTC.

This clone appeared a single time. The V gene is TRBV6-5, the J gene TRBJ1-2; maybe TRBD1 (6 bases). Trimming took off 0 bases at V and 4 bases at J, with 6 bases between the two ends. CDR3 length: 13 amino acids. The V gene's germline CDR1 is MNHEY and CDR2 SVGAGI. CDR3 sequence reads: CASSYSDSYGYTF. The CDR3 DNA is TGTGCCAGCAGTTACTCGGACAGCTATGGCTACACCTTC.

This clone came up once. The J gene is TRBJ2-7, the V gene TRBV2; TRBD1 matches 7 bases. The germline gives CDR1 SNHLY, CDR2 FYNNEI. The CDR3 totals 12 residues. Trimming removed 5 bases from V and 5 bases from J; junction bases left unmatched: 3. The DNA of the CDR3 is TGTGCCAGCAGTCGGGACAGCCACGAGCAGTACTTC. Its translation: CASSRDSHEQYF.

This clone was seen a few times. V is TRBV10-3 and J is TRBJ2-1; tentatively, D is TRBD1 or TRBD2 (5 bases each). Germline loops: CDR1 ENHRY, CDR2 SYGVKD. V lost 8 bases to trimming and J lost 7 bases, with 18 bases between them. The CDR3 sequence is 14 residues long. CDR3 nucleotides: TGTGCCATCTCCCGAGAGGGGTGGATGAATGAGCAGTTCTTC. It codes for CAISREGWMNEQFF.

This clone has more than one count but fewer than ten. CDR3 sequence: CATRKDRETQYF. The CDR3 DNA sequence: TGTGCCACCAGGAAGGATAGGGAGACCCAGTACTTC. V and J are TRBV6-1 and TRBJ2-5; unclear D gene. Germline V gives CDR1 MNHNS, CDR2 SASEGT. CDR3 length: 12 residues. Trimming took 10 bases from V and 5 from J, leaving 14 bases between them.

The chain uses TRBV5-1 and TRBJ2-7; 8 positions agree with TRBD1. The length of the CDR3 is 16 residues. V lost 4 bases to trimming and J lost 2 bases; unmatched junction nucleotides: 11. CDR1 and CDR2 (germline): SGHRS, YFSETQ. The CDR3 nucleotides read TGCGCCAGCAGCCCCGGCCAGGACAGGGCCCCCTACGAGCAGTACTTC. Protein product: CASSPGQDRAPYEQYF.

This chain connects TRBV5-1 to TRBJ2-3; D uncertain. Germline V lookup: CDR1 SGHRS, CDR2 YFSETQ. Trimming shortened V by 1 base and J by 2 bases, and 8 bases separated the two germline ends. The CDR3 runs 14 residues. The CDR3 DNA reads as TGCGCCAGCAGCTTGCAAGGAGTCACAGATACGCAGTATTTT. Translation: CASSLQGVTDTQYF.

Only a few counts were recorded for this clone. The chain links TRBV15 to TRBJ2-1; D remains ambiguous. The CDR3 contains 12 residues. Germline assignment: CDR1 LNHNV and CDR2 YYDKDF (reference sequence). The V end lost 0 bases, the J end lost 5 bases, and 2 bases lay between the germline ends. CDR3 sequence (DNA): TGTGCCACCAGCAGAGACAACAATGAGCAGTTCTTC. Its translation is CATSRDNNEQFF.

The V and J genes are TRBV30 and TRBJ2-7; no firm D call. CDR1 is GTSNPN, CDR2 SVGIG, per germline (reference sequence). The CDR3 extends over 15 amino acids. The ends were cut back, 2 bases at V and 6 bases at J, with 20 bases in the middle. The CDR3 loop reads CAWSPPGWRRGEQYF. The DNA of the CDR3 is TGTGCCTGGAGTCCCCCCGGTTGGCGGCGTGGCGAGCAGTACTTC.

The chain couples TRBV7-3 to TRBJ1-1; no clear D gene. V lost 5 bases, J lost 1 base, and 8 bases lay in between. The CDR3 covers 13 residues. Looked up from germline, CDR1 is SGHTA and CDR2 is FQGTGA. The CDR3 protein is CASSREANTEAFF. CDR3 in DNA: TGTGCCAGCAGCCGCGAGGCGAACACTGAAGCTTTCTTT.

With regard to this clone: Additional DNA sequences in this sample encode the identical CDR3. The rearrangement links TRBV5-1 to TRBJ2-2, with no clear D. Germline V gives CDR1 SGHRS, CDR2 YFSETQ. Trimming removed 0 bases from V and 2 bases from J, with 5 bases in between. The CDR3 is made up of 14 amino acids. The CDR3 sequence is CASSLGVNTGELFF. The CDR3 nucleotides read TGCGCCAGCAGCTTGGGGGTCAACACCGGGGAGCTGTTTTTT.